A single sample gave rise to the 12 T cell receptor beta chains below, sequenced in a study of T-cell memory formation after mild COVID-19. TCRdb reprocessed the 5' RACE reads with MiXCR, giving one entry per CDR3 protein. The sample lists about 440,000 distinct CDR3 sequences, around 18% seen once, with approximately 8.1% in the top ten. Sequenced sample: PBMCs or a T cell subset sorted from them (not recorded which). The receptors were gathered from an adult woman who had mild COVID-19 (a few samples of this study predate the infection). Cell type and time point are not known.

This clonotype came up a few times. The V and J genes are TRBV7-9 and TRBJ2-1, with 8 nucleotides matching TRBD1. The CDR3 sequence is 14 residues long. The germline V gene encodes CDR1 SEHNR and CDR2 FQNEAQ (reference sequence). J lost 6 bases, V lost 8 bases, and 9 bases had no gene match. The CDR3 bases are TGTGCCAGCGGAAGGACAGGGACCGTCAATGAGCAGTTCTTC. It translates to CASGRTGTVNEQFF. Variable domain in full (rest from reference TRBV7-9 and TRBJ2-1): DTGVSQNPRHKITKRGQNVTFRCDPISEHNRLYWYRQTLGQGPEFLTYFQNEAQLEKSRLLSDRFSAERPKGSFSTLEIQRTEQGDSAMYLCASGRTGTVNEQFFGPGTRLTVL.

There are a few counts of this clonotype. This rearrangement joins TRBV7-2 to TRBJ1-2; D is possibly TRBD1 (5 bases). This CDR3 comprises 15 residues. The ends were cut back, 4 bases at V and 8 bases at J, with 20 bases in the middle. Per the germline V gene, CDR1 is SGHTA and CDR2 is FQGNSA. The CDR3 spells CASSSSTAGARGYTF. The CDR3 DNA follows: TGTGCCAGCAGCTCCTCGACAGCCGGAGCCCGGGGCTACACCTTC. Together with reference TRBV7-2 and TRBJ1-2, the CDR3 gives the full variable domain: GAGVSQSPSNKVTEKGKDVELRCDPISGHTALYWYRQSLGQGLEFLIYFQGNSAPDKSGLPSDRFSAERTGGSVSTLTIQRTQQEDSAVYLCASSSSTAGARGYTFGSGTRLTVV.

This clonotype showed up just a few times. The J gene is TRBJ1-1, the V gene TRBV5-1, with D possibly TRBD1 on 5 matching bases. CDR1 is SGHRS, CDR2 YFSETQ, per germline. The ends were cut back, 5 bases at V and 4 bases at J, with 15 bases in the middle. The CDR3 length is 14 residues. The chain's CDR3 is CASSAGTGITEAFF. The CDR3 DNA reads as TGCGCCAGCAGTGCCGGGACGGGGATCACTGAAGCTTTCTTT. Based on the CDR3 plus reference TRBV5-1 and TRBJ1-1, the full variable domain is KAGVTQTPRYLIKTRGQQVTLSCSPISGHRSVSWYQQTPGQGLQFLFEYFSETQRNKGNFPGRFSGRQFSNSRSEMNVSTLELGDSALYLCASSAGTGITEAFFGQGTRLTVV.

This clonotype was observed many times. The gene calls are TRBV6-5 and TRBJ1-5; D gene uncertain. V was shortened by 0 bases and J by 4 bases, with 7 bases between the two germline ends. The CDR3 is 14 residues long. Germline CDR1 and CDR2: MNHEY and SVGAGI. In DNA, the CDR3 is TGTGCCAGCAGTTACTCGATCAGAAATCAGCCCCAGCATTTT. Translated, it gives CASSYSIRNQPQHF.

This clonotype occurred a few times. V and J are TRBV20-1 and TRBJ1-6; TRBD1 is a possible D gene (5 bases). CDR1 and CDR2 from the germline V gene are DFQATT and SNEGSKA (reference sequence). The V end was cut by 3 bases, the J end by 0 bases, with 12 bases between. The CDR3 contains 16 residues. CDR3 sequence (DNA): TGCAGTGCTAGGGGGTGGGGGAGCTCCTATAATTCACCCCTCCACTTT. Protein product: CSARGWGSSYNSPLHF.

The V and J genes are TRBV6-5 and TRBJ2-3; 8 nucleotides match TRBD1. Germline V gene data show CDR1 as MNHEY and CDR2 as SVGAGI. V lost 6 bases to trimming and J lost 7 bases; unmatched junction nucleotides: 9. CDR3 length: 14 residues. The CDR3 DNA sequence: TGTGCCAGCAGCCCAGGGGGCGCATCAAATACGCAGTATTTT. Translation gives CASSPGGASNTQYF.

V is TRBV27 and J is TRBJ1-1, with 8 bases fitting TRBD1. Trimming removed 2 bases from V and 4 bases from J; junction bases left unmatched: 3. This CDR3 region has 14 residues. CDR1 MNHEY and CDR2 SMNVEV come from the germline V gene (reference sequence). The chain's CDR3 is CASSLQGAGTEAFF. Written as DNA, the CDR3 is TGTGCCAGCAGTTTACAGGGGGCGGGCACTGAAGCTTTCTTT.

Within the sample, this clonotype is medium-sized. V gene TRBV6-2 or TRBV6-3 combines with J gene TRBJ2-7; the D gene is possibly TRBD1 (6 bases). Germline V gives CDR1 MNHEY, CDR2 SVGEGT. V dropped 5 bases and J dropped 1 base, with 12 bases sitting between them. CDR3 length equals 14 residues. The CDR3, as DNA: TGTGCCAGCAGTCTGCCGGACAGTTCCTACGAGCAGTACTTC. It yields the protein CASSLPDSSYEQYF.

The chain is built from TRBV5-5 and TRBJ1-2; tentative D call: TRBD1 (6 bases). V shed 0 bases and J shed 5 bases, with 14 bases lying between them. Germline V CDR1 and CDR2: SGHKS, YYEKEE (reference sequence). The CDR3 is 15 amino acids. CDR3 region: CASSLVSGVEYGYTF. Written as DNA, the CDR3 is TGTGCCAGCAGCTTGGTTTCAGGGGTCGAATATGGCTACACCTTC.

The chain has TRBV6-5 and TRBJ2-2; 7 bases agree with TRBD1. V gave up 6 bases and J gave up 5 bases; unmatched junction bases: 12. Germline V gene lookup returns CDR1 MNHEY and CDR2 SVGAGI. The CDR3 loop spans 16 amino acids. CDR3 protein: CASRTRDSRRTGELFF. The CDR3, as DNA: TGTGCCAGCAGGACCCGGGACAGCAGAAGGACCGGGGAGCTGTTTTTT.

The rearrangement links TRBV5-1 to TRBJ1-1; D unclear. V shed 6 bases and J shed 4 bases, with 7 bases lying between them. The CDR3 spans 11 residues. The germline CDR1 and CDR2 sequences are SGHRS and YFSETQ. In DNA form, the CDR3 reads TGCGCCAGCAAGGCGGGCACTGAAGCTTTCTTT. It is translated as CASKAGTEAFF.

This clonotype has a handful of counts. J is TRBJ2-4 and V is TRBV3-1; maybe TRBD2 (6 bases). Germline lookup yields CDR1 LGHDT and CDR2 YNNKEL (reference sequence). Trimming took off 3 bases at V and 8 bases at J, with 20 bases between the two ends. The CDR3 runs 16 residues. This CDR3 is CASSQWDSPESDIQYF. As DNA, the CDR3 is TGTGCCAGCAGCCAGTGGGACTCGCCAGAGAGCGACATTCAGTACTTC. The whole variable domain, filled in from reference TRBV3-1 and TRBJ2-4, reads DTAVSQTPKYLVTQMGNDKSIKCEQNLGHDTMYWYKQDSKKFLKIMFSYNNKELIINETVPNRFSPKSPDKAHLNLHINSLELGDSAVYFCASSQWDSPESDIQYFGAGTRLSVL.